The clone carrying this TCR beta chain has at least ten counts. Its target is not known. This specimen comes from a study of T cells in Graves' hyperthyroidism and ophthalmopathy. Study findings and constraints: For ophthalmopathy, model prediction preceded onset by a median approximately 6 months.

Uncontrolled infection, other autoimmune disease, pregnancy or lactation led to exclusion. RNA transcripts provided the source from which TCR beta CDR3 regions were amplified. HTBI primers were used for first-round RT-PCR of the TCR CDR3. A single record per CDR3 protein comes from TCRdb applying MiXCR to the multiplex PCR reads. This repertoire shows roughly 600,000 distinct CDR3 sequences, about 14% found once; its top ten account for under 15%. The CDR3 consists of 14 residues. Germline V gene data show CDR1 as SGHTA and CDR2 as FQGNSA. Trimming pared 4 bases from V and 7 bases from J, leaving 14 bases between.

This clonotype originated in a woman in her fifties or sixties with Graves' ophthalmopathy. The sample comprised blood. This chain uses TRBV7-2 with TRBJ2-1; possibly TRBD1 for D (5 bases). The CDR3 loop reads CASSSAPRVNEQFF. The CDR3 DNA reads as TGTGCCAGCAGCTCGGCCCCCAGGGTAAATGAGCAGTTCTTC.